The 24 T cell receptor beta chains below were found in one sample sequenced in a study of spatial heterogeneity in lung cancer. TCRdb passed the 5' RACE reads through MiXCR, listing each CDR3 protein once. The data contain tens of thousands of distinct CDR3 sequences, roughly 12% of them singletons. This sample's time point: sample taken at primary tumor resection. Sequencing was performed on whole RNA extracted from tumor and nontumor lung tissue, or from frozen PBMC, and the material was left unsorted. Sequenced material: PBMCs, taken at surgery. All receptors come from a male donor with early-stage non-small cell lung cancer.

The chain joins TRBV3-1 to TRBJ2-1; no clear D. Trimming took 3 bases from V and 7 from J, leaving 10 bases between them. In germline, CDR1 is LGHDT, CDR2 YNNKEL (reference sequence). The CDR3 contains 13 residues. This CDR3 is CASSQGSQNEQFF. The DNA of the CDR3 is TGTGCCAGCAGCCAGGGTTCGCAGAATGAGCAGTTCTTC.

This clonotype was counted ten times or more. This rearrangement joins TRBV5-6 to TRBJ2-3; D gene ambiguous. CDR3 length equals 14 residues. From germline, CDR1 is SGHDT and CDR2 YYEEEE. Trimming left V 0 bases short and J 4 bases short, with 9 bases between. CDR3 region: CASSLGAWADTQYF. CDR3 in DNA: TGTGCCAGCAGCTTGGGGGCGTGGGCAGATACGCAGTATTTT.

CDR3 sequence (DNA): TGTGCCAGCAGCCAAGACGCGCAGGCCCCCTACGAGCAGTACTTC. This translates into CASSQDAQAPYEQYF. This rearrangement joins TRBV7-9 to TRBJ2-7; D gene unclear. The CDR3 runs to 15 residues. V was clipped by 5 bases and J by 2 bases, with 16 bases between them. Germline CDR1 is SEHNR and CDR2 is FQNEAQ (reference sequence).

This clonotype was recorded a few times. V gene TRBV3-1 combines with J gene TRBJ1-2, with TRBD1 matching over 8 bases. The CDR3 is 14 amino acids. With 2 bases clipped from V and 6 bases from J, the junction kept 5 bases outside the gene matches. Germline V gene sequence: CDR1 LGHDT, CDR2 YNNKEL (reference sequence). The CDR3 reads CASSQPTGADGYTF. CDR3 nucleotide sequence: TGTGCCAGCAGCCAACCGACAGGGGCGGATGGCTACACCTTC.

In this sample, this clonotype turned up a few times. The chain combines TRBV9 with TRBJ2-1; 7 bases are a match to TRBD2. The CDR3 contains 14 residues. The germline CDR1 and CDR2 sequences are SGDLS and YYNGEE. J was trimmed by 4 bases and V by 0 bases; bases with no gene match: 1. CDR3 in amino acids: CASSVASGYNEQFF. The CDR3 nucleotides read TGTGCCAGCAGCGTAGCTAGCGGATACAATGAGCAGTTCTTC.

This chain uses TRBV2 with TRBJ2-2; D is possibly TRBD1 (6 bases). The V gene's germline CDR1 is SNHLY and CDR2 FYNNEI. The CDR3 spans 14 residues. Trimming removed 9 bases from V and 7 bases from J, with 18 bases in between. The CDR3 loop is CASGVMGAGGELFF. The CDR3 DNA is TGTGCCAGTGGTGTAATGGGGGCTGGCGGGGAGCTGTTTTTT.

The chain links TRBV28 to TRBJ2-4, with 8 bases fitting TRBD1. The CDR3 totals 18 residues. Per the germline V gene, CDR1 is MDHEN and CDR2 is SYDVKM. V shed 6 bases and J 0 bases; nucleotides not matched to a gene: 13. The CDR3 loop reads CASSELLTGVGAKNIQYF. CDR3 sequence (DNA): TGTGCCAGCAGCGAGCTACTGACAGGGGTTGGAGCCAAAAACATTCAGTACTTC.

In DNA, the CDR3 is TGTGCCAAGGGGGGACCCGTCTGGACAGATACGCAGTATTTT. Translating gives CAKGGPVWTDTQYF. The chain recombines TRBV2 with TRBJ2-3; D is possibly TRBD1 or TRBD2 (6 bases each). This CDR3 has 14 amino acids. The V end lost 10 bases, the J end lost 3 bases, and 17 bases lay between the germline ends. Germline-derived CDR1 and CDR2 are SNHLY and FYNNEI. The full variable domain, with the rest looked up from reference TRBV2 and TRBJ2-3, is EPEVTQTPSHQVTQMGQEVILRCVPISNHLYFYWYRQILGQKVEFLVSFYNNEISEKSEIFDDQFSVERPDGSNFTLKIRSTKLEDSAMYFCAKGGPVWTDTQYFGPGTRLTVL.

This clonotype came up a few times. The chain carries TRBV12-5 and TRBJ1-6, with D perhaps TRBD1 (5 bases). Germline V lookup: CDR1 LGHNT, CDR2 FRNRAP. The CDR3 has 13 residues. Trimming stripped 7 bases from V and 8 bases from J, with 12 bases between. CDR3 region: CASALGPYSPLHF. The CDR3 nucleotides read TGTGCTAGTGCCTTGGGGCCCTATTCACCCCTCCACTTT. The variable domain in full, completed from reference TRBV12-5 and TRBJ1-6, reads DARVTQTPRHKVTEMGQEVTMRCQPILGHNTVFWYRQTMMQGLELLAYFRNRAPLDDSGMPKDRFSAEMPDATLATLKIQPSEPRDSAVYFCASALGPYSPLHFGNGTRLTVT.

Concerning this clonotype: A much more abundant neighbour one base away suggests this may be a read error. The chain combines TRBV29-1 with TRBJ2-3; D call uncertain. CDR3 length equals 14 residues. Germline V gene data show CDR1 as SQVTM and CDR2 as ANQGSEA. V shed 3 bases and J shed 0 bases, with 10 bases lying between them. The CDR3 sequence: CSVEGGWSTDTQYF. The CDR3 DNA sequence: TGCAGCGTTGAGGGCGGCTGGAGCACAGATACGCAGTATTTT.

There are a few counts of this clonotype. The genes are TRBV7-3 and TRBJ2-1, with 7 bases lining up with TRBD2. The V gene's germline CDR1 is SGHTA and CDR2 FQGTGA. The ends lost 5 bases at V and 2 bases at J; junction bases unmatched: 3. The CDR3 runs 14 residues. DNA of the CDR3: TGTGCCAGCAGCCCAAGCGGGACCTACAATGAGCAGTTCTTC. This encodes CASSPSGTYNEQFF.

There are a few counts of this clonotype. The chain employs TRBV29-1 and TRBJ1-5, with D tentatively TRBD1 (5 bases). The CDR3 totals 14 residues. Germline CDR1 SQVTM, CDR2 ANQGSEA. The germline V and J ends were trimmed by 1 base and 4 bases, with 11 bases remaining between them. DNA for the CDR3: TGCAGCGTTGAAGTAGGGTCAGGGAATCAGCCCCAGCATTTT. It codes for CSVEVGSGNQPQHF.

On this clonotype: The CDR3 carries no conserved terminal phenylalanine or tryptophan, so it likely arises from a read error. The chain couples TRBV28 to TRBJ2-3; perhaps D is TRBD1 or TRBD2 (6 bases each). CDR1 is MDHEN and CDR2 is SYDVKM in the germline V gene. The ends were cut back, 2 bases at V and 3 bases at J, with 12 bases in the middle. The CDR3 totals 15 residues. The CDR3 is CASSLGEGGTDTQYS. CDR3 sequence (DNA): TGTGCCAGCAGTTTAGGAGAGGGGGGAACAGATACGCAGTATTCT.

This clonotype appeared a few times. The J gene is TRBJ1-6, the V gene TRBV28; D remains unclear. The CDR3 runs 14 residues. Trimming cost V 6 bases and J 0 bases, with 6 bases left between them. Germline V lookup: CDR1 MDHEN, CDR2 SYDVKM. The CDR3: CASSLGSYNSPLHF. Written as DNA, the CDR3 is TGTGCCAGCAGCTTAGGCTCCTATAATTCACCCCTCCACTTT.

Concerning this clonotype: Since a much larger clone is just one base distant, this may be a read error. The V call is TRBV29-1, the J call TRBJ2-5; tentative D call: TRBD1 (5 bases). Germline lookup yields CDR1 SQVTM and CDR2 ANQGSEA. Trimming removed 7 bases at V and 2 bases at J, with 14 bases between. The CDR3 is 13 amino acids. CDR3 region: CSADTTGQETQYF. For the CDR3, the DNA is TGCAGCGCTGACACAACAGGACAAGAGACCCAGTACTTC.

As regards this clonotype: The junction differs from germline at one of its ends, possibly a read error. The J gene is TRBJ1-4, the V gene TRBV4-1; D uncertain. Germline V gives CDR1 MGHRA, CDR2 YSYEKL. The CDR3 is 13 residues long. Here the CDR3 DNA reads TGCGCCAGCGGCCATACAACTAATGAAAAACTGTTTTTT. Its protein product is CASGHTTNEKLFF.

CDR3 nucleotide sequence: TGTGCCAGCAGTTACCCTCGGGACAGATACATGAACACTGAAGCTTTCTTT. Its translation: CASSYPRDRYMNTEAFF. The rearrangement uses TRBV6-2 or TRBV6-3 and TRBJ1-1; 7 nucleotides match TRBD1. The CDR3 is 17 residues long. The trim removed 2 bases at V and 0 bases at J, leaving 9 bases unmatched. Germline V lookup: CDR1 MNHEY, CDR2 SVGEGT.

This clonotype was counted many times. The rearrangement joins TRBV2 to TRBJ2-5; 9 bases match TRBD2. The germline gives CDR1 SNHLY, CDR2 FYNNEI. Trimming removed 7 bases from V and 5 bases from J; junction bases left unmatched: 8. The CDR3 runs 14 residues. CDR3 protein: CASTLAGRGETQYF. The CDR3 DNA follows: TGTGCCAGCACTCTAGCGGGAAGGGGGGAGACCCAGTACTTC. Together with reference TRBV2 and TRBJ2-5, the CDR3 gives the full variable domain: EPEVTQTPSHQVTQMGQEVILRCVPISNHLYFYWYRQILGQKVEFLVSFYNNEISEKSEIFDDQFSVERPDGSNFTLKIRSTKLEDSAMYFCASTLAGRGETQYFGPGTRLLVL.

The chain employs TRBV30 and TRBJ1-5; 9 bases map to TRBD1. Trimming removed 3 bases from V and 10 bases from J; junction bases left unmatched: 10. The germline V gene has CDR1 GTSNPN and CDR2 SVGIG (reference sequence). The CDR3 consists of 14 residues. CDR3 residues: CAWSSGTGSNPQHF. The CDR3 nucleotides read TGTGCCTGGAGCTCCGGGACAGGGAGTAACCCCCAGCATTTT.

This clonotype was counted between two and nine times. The chain couples TRBV29-1 to TRBJ1-1, with a possible D match to TRBD1 (6 bases). This CDR3 is 13 amino acids long. Trimming stripped 0 bases from V and 4 bases from J, with 9 bases between. Germline lookup yields CDR1 SQVTM and CDR2 ANQGSEA. This chain's CDR3 is CSVEEPRGTEAFF. CDR3 DNA sequence: TGCAGCGTTGAAGAACCCAGGGGCACTGAAGCTTTCTTT.

There are a few counts of this clonotype. CDR3 bases: TGTGCCAGCAGCGGCGAGGGCGGGGCCAACACCGGGGAGCTGTTTTTT. This translates into CASSGEGGANTGELFF. This chain joins TRBV5-4 and TRBJ2-2; tentative D call: TRBD2 (6 bases). V gave up 4 bases and J gave up 2 bases, with 15 bases separating them. The germline V gene has CDR1 SGHNT and CDR2 YYREEE (reference sequence). This CDR3 contains 16 residues.

As regards this clonotype: This sequence may be a read error, since a much larger clone differs from it by one base. The DNA of the CDR3 is TGCAGCGGTGGGATTGCAAACATTCAGTACTTC. Translation gives CSGGIANIQYF. This chain links TRBV29-1 with TRBJ2-4; D not certain. This CDR3 has 11 amino acids. CDR1 and CDR2 from the germline V gene are SQVTM and ANQGSEA. Trimming took 7 bases from V and 6 from J, leaving 10 bases between them.

The V call is TRBV20-1, the J call TRBJ2-1; 9 nucleotides agree with TRBD1. The junction had 3 bases not matched to a gene; V was cut back by 1 base and J by 8 bases. This CDR3 spans 13 amino acids. CDR1 DFQATT and CDR2 SNEGSKA come from the germline V gene (reference sequence). The CDR3 sequence: CSARGDREDEQFF. The CDR3 nucleotides are TGCAGTGCTAGAGGGGACAGGGAGGATGAGCAGTTCTTC.

This chain's CDR3 is CASSSGTTYNEQFF. CDR3 DNA sequence: TGTGCCAGCTCTTCGGGGACAACGTACAATGAGCAGTTCTTC. This chain connects TRBV18 to TRBJ2-1, with TRBD1 as a possible D gene (6 bases). Deletions cut 6 bases from V and 4 bases from J, with 13 bases between. The CDR3 spans 14 residues. In germline, CDR1 is KGHSH, CDR2 LQKENI.